The 3 T cell receptor beta chains presented below share a single source sample, sequenced in a study of radiation and T cells in renal cell carcinoma. Time point reported: blood 2 weeks post-SBRT. This sample's treatment: 15 Gy SBRT to primary tumor, nephrectomy 4 weeks later. The data were produced by immunoSEQ multiplex PCR, yet TCRdb's version contains in-frame clones alone and is incomplete. The sample comprises 100,000 to 150,000 clones, roughly four fifths of which are singletons, and about 5.3% rests with the top ten. Sequencing used blood, obtained from a patient whose treatment included radiotherapy and nephrectomy. The receptors come from a middle-aged man with renal cell carcinoma.

This chain joins TRBV18 and TRBJ2-3, with D perhaps matching TRBD1 (5 bases). The CDR3 has 15 residues. In germline, CDR1 is KGHSH, CDR2 LQKENI. Trimming pared 2 bases from V and 0 bases from J, leaving 9 bases between. The CDR3 reads CASSPRQSSTDTQYF. For the CDR3, the DNA is TGTGCCAGCTCACCAAGACAGTCAAGCACAGATACGCAGTATTTT.

The chain is built from TRBV7-8 and TRBJ1-2, with a possible D match to TRBD1 (5 bases). Germline V gene data show CDR1 as SGHVS and CDR2 as FQNEAQ. CDR3 length equals 16 residues. Deletions cut 5 bases from V and 8 bases from J, with 24 bases between. CDR3 sequence: CASSPDATQGRYGYTF. As DNA, the CDR3 is TGTGCCAGCAGCCCTGACGCCACCCAGGGCCGTTACGGCTACACCTTC.

This rearrangement joins TRBV29-1 to TRBJ2-3, with D unresolved. V lost 5 bases and J lost 5, with 8 bases in between. Per germline, CDR1 SQVTM and CDR2 ANQGSEA. The CDR3 length is 11 residues. The CDR3 DNA is TGCAGCGTTCAAAAGCTAGATACGCAGTATTTT. Translating gives CSVQKLDTQYF.